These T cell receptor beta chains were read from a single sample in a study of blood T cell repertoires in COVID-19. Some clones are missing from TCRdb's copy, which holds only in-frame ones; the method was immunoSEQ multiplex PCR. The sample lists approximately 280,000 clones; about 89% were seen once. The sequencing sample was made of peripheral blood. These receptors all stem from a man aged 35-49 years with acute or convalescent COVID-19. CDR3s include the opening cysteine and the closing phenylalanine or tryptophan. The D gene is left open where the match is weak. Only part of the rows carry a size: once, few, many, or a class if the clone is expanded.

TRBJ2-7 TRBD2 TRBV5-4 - CASSLVVAGGPYEQYF TGTGCCAGCAGCTTGGTGGTGGCGGGGGGGCCGTACGAGCAGTACTTC
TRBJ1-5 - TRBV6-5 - CASSYSSQGNQPQHF TGTGCCAGCAGTTACTCCTCCCAGGGCAATCAGCCCCAGCATTTT
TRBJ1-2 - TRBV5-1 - CASSLEGTGIYGYTF TGCGCCAGCAGCTTGGAAGGTACAGGGATTTATGGCTACACCTTC
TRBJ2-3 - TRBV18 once CASSPGAFTDTQYF TGTGCCAGCTCACCAGGGGCCTTCACAGATACGCAGTATTTT
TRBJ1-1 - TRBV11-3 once CASSQGGGRDTEAFF TGTGCCAGCAGCCAAGGGGGGGGACGAGACACTGAAGCTTTCTTT
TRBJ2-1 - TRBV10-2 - CASKASANRNEQFF TGCGCCAGCAAAGCTAGCGCCAATCGGAATGAGCAGTTCTTC
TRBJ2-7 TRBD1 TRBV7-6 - CASSPGGPYEQYF TGTGCCAGCAGCCCAGGGGGTCCCTACGAGCAGTACTTC
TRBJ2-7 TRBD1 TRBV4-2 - CASSQGQGDNYEQYF TGTGCCAGCAGCCAAGGACAGGGCGACAACTACGAGCAGTACTTC
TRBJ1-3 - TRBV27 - CASSFPRSGNTIYF TGTGCCAGCAGTTTCCCCCGTTCTGGAAACACCATATATTTT
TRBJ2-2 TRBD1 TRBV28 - CASSLPGTGTGELFF TGTGCCAGCAGCCTCCCCGGGACAGGGACCGGGGAGCTGTTTTTT
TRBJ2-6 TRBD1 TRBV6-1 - CASSERGRANVLTF TGTGCCAGCAGTGAAAGGGGGCGGGCCAACGTCCTGACTTTC
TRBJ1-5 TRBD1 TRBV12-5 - CASGLASGTGGYQPQHF TGTGCTAGTGGTTTGGCCTCCGGGACAGGGGGATATCAGCCCCAGCATTTT
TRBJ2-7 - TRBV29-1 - CSVYVGTAVGEQYF TGCAGCGTCTACGTGGGCACGGCCGTTGGCGAGCAGTACTTC
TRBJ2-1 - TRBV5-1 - CASSLQLNEQFF TGCGCCAGCAGCTTGCAGTTAAATGAGCAGTTCTTC
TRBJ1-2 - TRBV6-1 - CASSEGGGYGGENYGYTF TGTGCCAGCAGTGAAGGAGGAGGTTACGGGGGGGAGAACTATGGCTACACCTTC
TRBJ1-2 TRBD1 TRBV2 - CASRPTGTNYGYTF TGTGCCAGCAGGCCGACAGGGACCAACTATGGCTACACCTTC
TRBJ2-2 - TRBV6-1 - CASSGQASLSYPGELFF TGTGCCAGCAGTGGTCAGGCGAGCCTCTCCTACCCCGGGGAGCTGTTTTTT
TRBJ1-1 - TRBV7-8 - CASSSQGATEAFF TGTGCCAGCAGCTCACAGGGAGCCACTGAAGCTTTCTTT
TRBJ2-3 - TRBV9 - CASSVAGGRADTQYF TGTGCCAGCAGCGTAGCAGGGGGGCGGGCAGATACGCAGTATTTT
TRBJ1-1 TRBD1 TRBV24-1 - CATSDEGGREEAFF TGTGCCACCAGTGATGAAGGGGGCCGGGAGGAAGCTTTCTTT
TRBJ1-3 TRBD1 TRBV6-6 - CASTDRSSGNTIYF TGTGCCAGCACGGACAGGAGCTCTGGAAACACCATATATTTT
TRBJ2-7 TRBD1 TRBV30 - CAWSLATGTVAHEQYF TGTGCCTGGAGTCTAGCAACCGGGACAGTCGCCCACGAGCAGTACTTC
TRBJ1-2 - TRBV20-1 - CSASAGGRTNYGYTF TGCAGTGCTAGTGCGGGGGGGAGGACTAACTATGGCTACACCTTC
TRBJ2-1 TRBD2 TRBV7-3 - CASSLSGTTLYNEQFF TGTGCCAGCAGCTTATCCGGGACTACTCTATACAATGAGCAGTTCTTC
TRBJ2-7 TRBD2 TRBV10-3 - CATRLAGAESYEQYF TGTGCCACCAGACTAGCGGGGGCCGAATCCTACGAGCAGTACTTC
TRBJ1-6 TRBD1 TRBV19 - CASSGPGQGLTPLHF TGTGCCAGTAGTGGCCCGGGACAGGGTCTGACACCCCTCCACTTT
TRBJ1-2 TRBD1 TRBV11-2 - CASSPGQENYGYTF TGTGCCAGCAGCCCGGGACAGGAGAACTATGGCTACACCTTC
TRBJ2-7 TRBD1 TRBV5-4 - CASSPLPDRVLYEQYF TGTGCCAGCAGCCCGTTACCGGACAGGGTTCTCTACGAGCAGTACTTC
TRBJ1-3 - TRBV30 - CAWGLSGNTIYF TGTGCCTGGGGCCTCTCTGGAAACACCATATATTTT
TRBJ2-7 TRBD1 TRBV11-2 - CASSPRRGHYEQYF TGTGCCAGCAGCCCTCGCAGGGGGCACTACGAGCAGTACTTC
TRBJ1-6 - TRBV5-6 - CASSSGQTYHSPLHF TGTGCCAGCAGCTCAGGACAGACCTACCATTCACCCCTCCACTTT
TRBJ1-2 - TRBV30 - CAWSSLEGDGTF TGTGCCTGGAGTTCCCTAGAGGGGGATGGCACCTTC
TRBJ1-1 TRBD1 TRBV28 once CASKPDRGYTEAFF TGTGCCAGCAAACCGGACAGGGGCTACACTGAAGCTTTCTTT
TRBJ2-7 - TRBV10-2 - CASRLYSYEQYF TGCGCCAGCAGGCTATACTCCTACGAGCAGTACTTC
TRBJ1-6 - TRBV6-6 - CASSREETRLLHF TGTGCCAGCAGTCGAGAGGAGACTCGTCTCCTCCACTTT
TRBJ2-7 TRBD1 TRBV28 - CASSARDRGLREQYF TGTGCCAGCAGTGCCCGGGACAGGGGGCTTCGCGAGCAGTACTTC
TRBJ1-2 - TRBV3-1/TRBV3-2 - CASSQDGAPSYGYTF TGTGCCAGCAGCCAAGATGGGGCCCCAAGCTATGGCTACACCTTC
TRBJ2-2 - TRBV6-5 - CASSPSPGELFF TGTGCCAGCAGCCCCAGTCCCGGGGAGCTGTTTTTT
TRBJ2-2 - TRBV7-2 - CASSLETAMTATGELFF TGTGCCAGCAGCTTAGAGACAGCTATGACGGCCACCGGGGAGCTGTTTTTT
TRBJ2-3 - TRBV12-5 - CASGFGVVGADTDTQYF TGTGCTAGTGGTTTTGGGGTGGTGGGGGCCGATACAGATACGCAGTATTTT
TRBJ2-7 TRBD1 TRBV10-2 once CASIVDRGYEQYF TGCGCCAGCATCGTCGACAGGGGCTACGAGCAGTACTTC
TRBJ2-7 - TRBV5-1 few CASSLGGVPTYEQYF TGCGCCAGCAGCTTGGGAGGAGTTCCCACCTACGAGCAGTACTTC
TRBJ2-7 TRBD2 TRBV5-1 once CASTRAGGTYEQYF TGCGCCAGCACCCGAGCGGGGGGGACCTACGAGCAGTACTTC
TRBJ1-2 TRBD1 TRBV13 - CASSLKLVRTGGILESSGYTF TGTGCCAGCAGCTTAAAGTTGGTGAGGACAGGGGGAATTCTAGAATCCAGCGGCTACACCTTC
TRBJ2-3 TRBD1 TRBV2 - CASSEGTGVTDTQYF TGTGCCAGCAGTGAAGGGACAGGGGTAACAGATACGCAGTATTTT
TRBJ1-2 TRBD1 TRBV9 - CASSAPTGGPYGYTF TGTGCCAGCAGCGCGCCGACAGGGGGGCCCTATGGCTACACCTTC
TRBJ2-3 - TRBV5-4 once CASSVRGRSTDTQYF TGTGCCAGCAGCGTGCGAGGGAGGAGCACAGATACGCAGTATTTT
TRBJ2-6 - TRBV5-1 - CASSPYLFTGSLRTSGANVLTF TGCGCCAGCAGCCCTTACCTTTTTACGGGAAGCCTGAGAACATCTGGGGCCAACGTCCTGACTTTC
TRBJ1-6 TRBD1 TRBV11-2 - CASTPTGGGGRSPLHF TGTGCCAGCACCCCAACAGGAGGGGGCGGTCGGTCACCCCTCCACTTT
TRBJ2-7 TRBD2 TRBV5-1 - CASSLGLGGTHYEQYF TGCGCCAGCAGCCTGGGGCTGGGGGGGACCCACTACGAGCAGTACTTC